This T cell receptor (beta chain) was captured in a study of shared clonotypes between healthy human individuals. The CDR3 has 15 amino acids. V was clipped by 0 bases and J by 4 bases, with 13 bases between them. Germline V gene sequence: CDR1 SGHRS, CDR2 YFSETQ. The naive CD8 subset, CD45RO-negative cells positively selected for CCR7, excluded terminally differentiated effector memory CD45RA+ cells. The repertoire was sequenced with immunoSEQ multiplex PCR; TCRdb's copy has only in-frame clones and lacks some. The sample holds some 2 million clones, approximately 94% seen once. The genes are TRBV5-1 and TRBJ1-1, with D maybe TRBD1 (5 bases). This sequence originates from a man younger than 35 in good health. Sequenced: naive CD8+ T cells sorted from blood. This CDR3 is CASSLGQGEGTEAFF. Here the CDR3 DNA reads TGCGCCAGCAGCTTGGGGCAGGGCGAGGGCACTGAAGCTTTCTTT.